The clone carrying this T cell receptor (beta chain) was counted between two and nine times. The data derive from a study of blood T cells in healthy people across ages. Alongside a J-beta primer mix, a sample-barcoded 5' primer served in a second PCR lasting roughly 6 to 12 cycles. All cDNA molecules were each tagged by a template-switch adaptor with 12 random nucleotides. MiXCR, run by TCRdb on the 5' RACE reads, gives a single entry per CDR3 protein. The table shows roughly 800,000 distinct CDR3 sequences, with roughly 60% occurring only once. The germline V gene has CDR1 LNHNV and CDR2 YYDKDF (reference sequence). The CDR3 covers 13 residues. Those donating, healthy Caucasian individuals from Russia, were aged about 6 to 100.

The clonotype comes from a man under 40 in good health. The rearrangement links TRBV15 to TRBJ2-4, with D tentatively TRBD2 (6 bases). TRBJ2-7 explains the end of the DNA better; the J call may be wrong. Source material: blood. The CDR3, as DNA: TGTGCCACCAGCATAGAGACTAGAAACGAGCAGTACTTC. Translating gives CATSIETRNEQYF.